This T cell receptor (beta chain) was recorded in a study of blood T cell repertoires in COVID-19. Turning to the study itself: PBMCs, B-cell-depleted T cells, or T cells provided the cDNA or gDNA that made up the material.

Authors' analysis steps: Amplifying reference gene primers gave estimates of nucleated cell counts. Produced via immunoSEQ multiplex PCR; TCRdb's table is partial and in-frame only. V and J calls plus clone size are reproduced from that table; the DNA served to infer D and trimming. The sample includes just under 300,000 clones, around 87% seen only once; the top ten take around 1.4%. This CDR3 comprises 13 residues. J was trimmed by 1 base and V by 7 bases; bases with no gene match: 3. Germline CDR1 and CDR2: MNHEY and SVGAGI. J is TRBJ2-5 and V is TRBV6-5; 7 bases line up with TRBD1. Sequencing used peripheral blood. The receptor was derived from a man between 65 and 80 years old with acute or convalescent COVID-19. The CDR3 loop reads CASNPGGQETQYF. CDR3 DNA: TGTGCCAGCAACCCAGGGGGCCAAGAGACCCAGTACTTC.